This TCR beta chain derives from a study of post-analysis software for immune sequencing data. Study-wide results and caveats: Comparison of patients with controls showed five TRBV segments more frequent in patients, TRBV5-6, TRBV5-1 and TRBV20-1 among them.

Points on this clonotype: Its specificity is not known.

Tagging with unique molecular identifiers was a feature of the TCR beta cDNA libraries. TCRdb reprocessed the PCR reads via MiXCR and lists one record per CDR3 protein. The table lists hundreds of thousands of distinct CDR3 sequences, 25% to 30% of them singletons. The CDR3 totals 15 residues. V dropped 2 bases and J dropped 5 bases, with 14 bases sitting between them. The germline gives CDR1 SNHLY, CDR2 FYNNEI. The specimen was blood. This TCR was recovered from a girl between 5 and 17 years old with multiple sclerosis. The chain carries TRBV2 and TRBJ2-3, with D possibly being TRBD2 (6 bases). CDR3: CASSEFKTSRDTQYF. The CDR3 DNA sequence: TGTGCCAGCAGTGAATTTAAGACTAGTCGAGATACGCAGTATTTT.